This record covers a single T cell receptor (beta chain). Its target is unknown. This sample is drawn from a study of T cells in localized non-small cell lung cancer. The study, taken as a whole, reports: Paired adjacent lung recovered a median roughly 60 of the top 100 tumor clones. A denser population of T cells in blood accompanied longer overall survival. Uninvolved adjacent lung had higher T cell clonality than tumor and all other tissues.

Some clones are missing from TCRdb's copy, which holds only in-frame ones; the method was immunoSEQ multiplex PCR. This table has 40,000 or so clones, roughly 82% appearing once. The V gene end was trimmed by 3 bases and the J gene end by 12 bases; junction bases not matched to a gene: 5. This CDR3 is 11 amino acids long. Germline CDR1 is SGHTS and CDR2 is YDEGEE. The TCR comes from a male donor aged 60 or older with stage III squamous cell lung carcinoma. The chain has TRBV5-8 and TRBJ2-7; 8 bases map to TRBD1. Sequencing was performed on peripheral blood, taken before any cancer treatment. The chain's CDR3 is CASSSGQGSYF. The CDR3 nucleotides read TGTGCCAGCAGCTCAGGACAGGGATCGTACTTC.